This entry describes one TCR beta chain. The sample is drawn from a study of PD-L1 blockade in urothelial cancer. Synthetic TCR analog templates were spiked into each PCR. The data were produced by immunoSEQ multiplex PCR, yet TCRdb's version contains in-frame clones alone and is incomplete. The sample includes 84,000 or so clones, 70% to 90% of them seen just once. V was clipped by 3 bases and J by 2 bases, with 16 bases between them. The V gene's germline CDR1 is PRHDT and CDR2 FYEKMQ (reference sequence). This CDR3 is 16 amino acids long. Time point here: pretreatment peripheral blood. This chain links TRBV13 with TRBJ1-1; no firm D call. Sequencing used PBMCs, obtained around atezolizumab (anti-PD-L1) treatment. The TCR comes from a man between 60 and 75 years old with urothelial cancer. CDR3 coding DNA: TGTGCCAGCAGCTTTCGTACAGTGGTCCTTAACACTGAAGCTTTCTTT. Protein product: CASSFRTVVLNTEAFF. The complete variable domain, with remaining parts taken from reference TRBV13 and TRBJ1-1, reads AAGVIQSPRHLIKEKRETATLKCYPIPRHDTVYWYQQGPGQDPQFLISFYEKMQSDKGSIPDRFSAQQFSDYHSELNMSSLELGDSALYFCASSFRTVVLNTEAFFGQGTRLTVV.